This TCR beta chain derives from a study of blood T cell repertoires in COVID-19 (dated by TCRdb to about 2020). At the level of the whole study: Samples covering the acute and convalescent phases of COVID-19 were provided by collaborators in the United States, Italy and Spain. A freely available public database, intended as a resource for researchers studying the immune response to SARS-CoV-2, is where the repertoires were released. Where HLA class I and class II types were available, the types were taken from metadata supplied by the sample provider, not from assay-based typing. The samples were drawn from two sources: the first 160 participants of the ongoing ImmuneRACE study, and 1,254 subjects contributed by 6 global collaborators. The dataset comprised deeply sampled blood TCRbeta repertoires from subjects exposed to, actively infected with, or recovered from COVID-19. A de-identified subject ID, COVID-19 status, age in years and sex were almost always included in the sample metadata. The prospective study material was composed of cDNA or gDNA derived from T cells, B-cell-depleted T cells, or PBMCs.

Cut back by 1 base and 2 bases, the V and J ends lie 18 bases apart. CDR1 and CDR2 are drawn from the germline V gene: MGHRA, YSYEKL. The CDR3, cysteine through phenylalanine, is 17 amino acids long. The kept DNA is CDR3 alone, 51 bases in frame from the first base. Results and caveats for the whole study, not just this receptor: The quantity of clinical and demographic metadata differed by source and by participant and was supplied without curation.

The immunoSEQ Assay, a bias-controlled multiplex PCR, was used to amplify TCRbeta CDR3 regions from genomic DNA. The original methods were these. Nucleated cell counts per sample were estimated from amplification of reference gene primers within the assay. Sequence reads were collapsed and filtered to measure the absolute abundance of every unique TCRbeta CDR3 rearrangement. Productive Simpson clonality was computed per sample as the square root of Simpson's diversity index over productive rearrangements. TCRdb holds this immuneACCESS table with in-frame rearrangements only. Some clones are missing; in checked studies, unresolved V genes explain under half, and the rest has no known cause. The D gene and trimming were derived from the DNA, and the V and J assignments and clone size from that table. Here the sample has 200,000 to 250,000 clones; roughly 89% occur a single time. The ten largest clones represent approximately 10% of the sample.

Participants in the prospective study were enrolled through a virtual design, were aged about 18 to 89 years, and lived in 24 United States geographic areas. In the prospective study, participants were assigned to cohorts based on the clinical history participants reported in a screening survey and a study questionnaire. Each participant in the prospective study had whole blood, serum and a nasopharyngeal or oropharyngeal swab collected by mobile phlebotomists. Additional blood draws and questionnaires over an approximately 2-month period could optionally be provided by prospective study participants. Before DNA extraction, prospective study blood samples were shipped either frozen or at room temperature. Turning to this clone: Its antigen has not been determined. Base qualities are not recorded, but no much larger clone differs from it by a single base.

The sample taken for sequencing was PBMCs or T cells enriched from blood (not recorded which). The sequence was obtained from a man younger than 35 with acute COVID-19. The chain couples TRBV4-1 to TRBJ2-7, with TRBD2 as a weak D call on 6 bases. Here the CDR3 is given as CASSQGQGLPEPYEQYF. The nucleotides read TGCGCCAGCAGCCAAGGGCAGGGACTCCCAGAACCCTACGAGCAGTACTTC.